Following are 12 T cell receptor beta chains from one sample sequenced in a study of blood T cell repertoires in COVID-19. The table came from immunoSEQ multiplex PCR; TCRdb's copy has only in-frame clones and leaves some out. The sample shows about 250,000 clones, around four fifths of them seen only once. Sequencing was done on a sample of peripheral blood. Receptors were obtained from a man older than 75 with acute or convalescent COVID-19.

CDR3 loop: CSVPPGGGSSYNEQFF. The DNA for the CDR3 is TGCAGCGTCCCGCCGGGTGGCGGCAGCTCCTACAATGAGCAGTTCTTC. The chain combines TRBV29-1 with TRBJ2-1; D unclear. CDR1 SQVTM and CDR2 ANQGSEA come from the germline V gene. With 6 bases removed from V and 0 bases from J, the gap between germline ends came to 18 bases. The length of the CDR3 is 16 residues.

The rearrangement links TRBV18 to TRBJ2-5, with TRBD1 matching over 8 bases. The V gene end was trimmed by 3 bases and the J gene end by 4 bases; junction bases not matched to a gene: 7. Germline V gene sequence: CDR1 KGHSH, CDR2 LQKENI. CDR3 length: 15 amino acids. CDR3 DNA sequence: TGTGCCAGCTCACCCCTTCAGGGGGCAGGAGAGACCCAGTACTTC. Amino acid sequence: CASSPLQGAGETQYF.

The chain carries TRBV5-8 and TRBJ1-4; D gene uncertain. The CDR3 has 15 amino acids. CDR1 is SGHTS, CDR2 YDEGEE, per germline. The ends were cut back, 3 bases at V and 3 bases at J, with 12 bases in the middle. The CDR3 sequence: CASSSAGLSNEKLFF. CDR3 in DNA: TGTGCCAGCAGCTCAGCAGGCTTATCTAATGAAAAACTGTTTTTT.

V is TRBV5-1 and J is TRBJ2-7; D unclear. Germline V CDR1 and CDR2: SGHRS, YFSETQ. The CDR3 length is 15 residues. The V end lost 4 bases, the J end lost 3 bases, and 17 bases lay between the germline ends. CDR3 sequence reads: CASSAERGQIYEQYF. The CDR3 region has the DNA TGCGCCAGCAGCGCTGAACGTGGTCAGATCTACGAGCAGTACTTC.

V usage is TRBV3-1 (or the pseudogene TRBV3-2) and J usage is TRBJ2-2; TRBD2 is a possible D gene (5 bases). Germline V gene data show CDR1 as LGHDT and CDR2 as YNNKEL (reference sequence). Between the trimmed V and J ends, which lost 4 bases and 1 base, there was a span of 13 bases. This CDR3 comprises 16 residues. CDR3 residues: CASSRGAAVNTGELFF. DNA for the CDR3: TGTGCCAGCAGCCGGGGTGCAGCGGTGAACACCGGGGAGCTGTTTTTT.

The chain has TRBV7-9 and TRBJ1-2, with D possibly being TRBD1 (6 bases). V lost 5 bases and J lost 4, with 11 bases in between. The CDR3 contains 13 residues. Germline loops: CDR1 SEHNR, CDR2 FQNEAQ (reference sequence). The CDR3 loop is CASSPDSFYGYTF. CDR3 coding DNA: TGTGCCAGCAGCCCGGACAGCTTCTATGGCTACACCTTC.

About this clone: The junction differs from germline at one of its ends, possibly a read error. This chain connects TRBV5-4 to TRBJ2-1; possible D gene TRBD2, 6 bases. The germline gives CDR1 SGHNT, CDR2 YYREEE (reference sequence). The CDR3 is 16 residues long. CDR3 coding DNA: TGTGCCAGCAGTTTGGGCCTCGGGAGCTCCTACAATGAGCAGTTCTTC. Residues: CASSLGLGSSYNEQFF.

This chain joins TRBV7-3 and TRBJ2-2; TRBD2 matches at 15 bases. Germline V gene lookup returns CDR1 SGHTA and CDR2 FQGTGA. V trimming: 3 bases; J trimming: 7 bases; junction bases outside the gene matches: 6. The length of the CDR3 is 17 residues. This CDR3 reads CASSFGLAGGPGGELFF. For the CDR3, the DNA is TGTGCCAGCAGCTTCGGACTAGCGGGAGGGCCTGGCGGGGAGCTGTTTTTT.

The V and J genes are TRBV20-1 and TRBJ2-1; D unresolved. Looked up from germline, CDR1 is DFQATT and CDR2 is SNEGSKA (reference sequence). The CDR3 sequence is 11 residues long. Deletions cut 2 bases from V and 6 bases from J, with 5 bases between. The CDR3 sequence: CSARHGNEQFF. As DNA, the CDR3 is TGCAGTGCTAGACACGGCAATGAGCAGTTCTTC.

On this clone itself: In the same sample, other DNA sequences code for this CDR3. V is TRBV30 and J is TRBJ1-5, with 9 bases fitting TRBD1. Germline V gives CDR1 GTSNPN, CDR2 SVGIG (reference sequence). The CDR3 consists of 14 residues. V lost 2 bases and J lost 4; bases outside the gene matches: 3. Here the CDR3 DNA reads TGTGCCTGGAGTCGGGGACAGGGTAATCAGCCCCAGCATTTT. Residues: CAWSRGQGNQPQHF.

The chain couples TRBV5-6 to TRBJ2-5; TRBD1 aligns across 8 bases. The CDR3 totals 14 residues. The V gene end was trimmed by 1 base and the J gene end by 5 bases; junction bases not matched to a gene: 4. Germline V gene sequence: CDR1 SGHDT, CDR2 YYEEEE. This chain's CDR3 is CASSLTGGRETQYF. CDR3 in DNA: TGTGCCAGCAGCTTGACAGGGGGGAGGGAGACCCAGTACTTC.

The chain employs TRBV28 and TRBJ2-5, with TRBD1 identical over 8 bases. V was clipped by 4 bases and J by 1 base; unmatched bases: 11. The CDR3 covers 17 residues. Germline V gene sequence: CDR1 MDHEN, CDR2 SYDVKM. The CDR3 DNA sequence: TGTGCCAGCAGTTCTTCAGGGGGCGCCTGGGGCCAAGAGACCCAGTACTTC. Protein: CASSSSGGAWGQETQYF.